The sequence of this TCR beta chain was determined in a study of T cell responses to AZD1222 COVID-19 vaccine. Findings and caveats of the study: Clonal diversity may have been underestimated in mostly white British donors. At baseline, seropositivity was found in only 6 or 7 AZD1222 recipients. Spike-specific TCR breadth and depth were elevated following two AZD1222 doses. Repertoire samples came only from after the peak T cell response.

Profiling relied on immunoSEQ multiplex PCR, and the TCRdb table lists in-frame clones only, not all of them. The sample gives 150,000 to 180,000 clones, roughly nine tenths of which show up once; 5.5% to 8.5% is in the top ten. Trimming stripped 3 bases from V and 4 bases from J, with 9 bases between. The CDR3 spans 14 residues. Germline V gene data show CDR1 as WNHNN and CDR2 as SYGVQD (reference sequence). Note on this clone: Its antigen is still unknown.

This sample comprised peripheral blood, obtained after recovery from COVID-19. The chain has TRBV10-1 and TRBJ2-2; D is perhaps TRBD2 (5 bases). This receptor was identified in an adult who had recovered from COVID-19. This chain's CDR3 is CASSEGSSTGELFF. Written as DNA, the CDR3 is TGCGCCAGCAGTGAAGGGAGCAGCACCGGGGAGCTGTTTTTT.